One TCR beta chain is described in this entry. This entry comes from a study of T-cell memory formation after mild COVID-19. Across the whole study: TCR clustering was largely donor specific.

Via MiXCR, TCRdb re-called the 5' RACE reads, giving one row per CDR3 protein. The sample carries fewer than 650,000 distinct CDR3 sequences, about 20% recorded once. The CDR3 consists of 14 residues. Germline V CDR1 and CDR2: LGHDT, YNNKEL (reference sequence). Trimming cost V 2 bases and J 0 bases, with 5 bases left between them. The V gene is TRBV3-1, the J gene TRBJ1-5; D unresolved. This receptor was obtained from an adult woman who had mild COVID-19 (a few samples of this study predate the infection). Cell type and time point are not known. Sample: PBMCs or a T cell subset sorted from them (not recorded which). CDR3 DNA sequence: TGTGCCAGCAGCCAAAAATATAGCAATCAGCCCCAGCATTTT. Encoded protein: CASSQKYSNQPQHF.